This is a list of T cell receptor beta chains from one sample in a study of T-cell reconstitution after alpha-beta-depleted transplantation in children. One entry per CDR3 protein, called by TCRdb with MiXCR from the PCR reads. The data show 380,000 or so distinct CDR3 sequences, with approximately 12% seen just once and over 3.5% held by the top ten. The material sequenced was PBMCs, taken from the stem cell graft. The source is a human donor who donated a stem cell graft to a child with Fanconi anemia. CDR3s include the opening cysteine and the closing phenylalanine or tryptophan. The D gene is left open where the match is weak. Rows give clone size only sometimes, using once, few, many, or a class for an expanded clone.

D gene	CDR3 length	clone size	J gene	V gene	CDR3 protein	CDR3 DNA
TRBD2	17	NA	TRBJ2-1	TRBV6-1	CASSEPGLAGVYNEQFF	TGTGCCAGCAGTGAGCCCGGACTAGCGGGCGTCTACAATGAGCAGTTCTTC
NA	18	NA	TRBJ2-7	TRBV5-6	CASSLFRDVSALSYEQYF	TGTGCCAGCAGCTTGTTTCGGGACGTCTCCGCACTTTCCTACGAGCAGTACTTC
NA	15	many	TRBJ2-1	TRBV6-5	CASSYRDVAYNEQFF	TGTGCCAGCAGTTACCGGGACGTCGCCTACAATGAGCAGTTCTTC
NA	14	NA	TRBJ1-1	TRBV6-1	CASSEVGYKGEAFF	TGTGCCAGCAGTGAAGTTGGTTACAAGGGTGAGGCTTTCTTT
NA	11	NA	TRBJ2-1	TRBV20-1	CSADYRNEQFF	TGCAGTGCTGATTACCGGAATGAGCAGTTCTTC
NA	14	few	TRBJ1-2	TRBV7-9	CASSSPGGYYGYTF	TGTGCCAGCAGCTCTCCGGGAGGATACTATGGCTACACCTTC
TRBD1	15	NA	TRBJ2-5	TRBV7-9	CASSAAQGAEETQYF	TGTGCCAGCAGCGCCGCACAGGGGGCTGAGGAGACCCAGTACTTC
NA	12	NA	TRBJ2-1	TRBV2	CASSAAGNEQFF	TGTGCCAGCAGTGCGGCGGGGAATGAGCAGTTCTTC
TRBD1	16	NA	TRBJ1-3	TRBV7-6	CASSSGTGVSGNTIYF	TGTGCCAGCAGCTCCGGGACAGGGGTCTCTGGAAACACCATATATTTT
NA	12	many	TRBJ2-3	TRBV5-5	CASSLARKTQYF	TGTGCCAGCAGCTTGGCCCGTAAGACGCAGTATTTT
NA	13	many	TRBJ1-2	TRBV29-1	CSVFRDSVNGYTF	TGCAGCGTGTTCCGTGACAGTGTTAATGGCTACACCTTC
NA	11	few	TRBJ1-2	TRBV29-1	CSGGTTGGYTF	TGCAGCGGGGGGACGACGGGGGGCTACACCTTC
NA	13	NA	TRBJ1-1	TRBV14	CASSQSAGLEAFF	TGTGCCAGCAGCCAGAGTGCGGGGCTTGAAGCTTTCTTT
NA	13	NA	TRBJ2-3	TRBV6-6	CATSSTSTDTQYF	TGTGCCACCTCCTCTACTTCCACAGATACGCAGTATTTT
NA	14	NA	TRBJ2-1	TRBV5-1	CASSLLAVGPEQFF	TGCGCCAGCAGCTTATTGGCTGTTGGGCCTGAGCAGTTCTTC
NA	15	NA	TRBJ1-4	TRBV6-1	CASSEGTQTNEKLFF	TGTGCCAGCAGTGAAGGGACACAAACTAATGAAAAACTGTTTTTT
NA	15	once	TRBJ1-1	TRBV11-1	CASSPPLTGNTEAFF	TGTGCCAGCAGCCCCCCCTTGACAGGAAACACTGAAGCTTTCTTT
NA	13	few	TRBJ2-1	TRBV5-4	CASSREQRDEQFF	TGTGCCAGCAGCCGTGAACAGCGAGATGAGCAGTTCTTC
TRBD2	14	medium-sized	TRBJ2-1	TRBV20-1	CSASSGGVGNEQFF	TGCAGTGCTTCTAGCGGGGGCGTAGGGAATGAGCAGTTCTTC
TRBD2	16	many	TRBJ2-5	TRBV28	CASSFVSGGVEETQYF	TGTGCCAGCAGTTTCGTTAGCGGGGGAGTGGAAGAGACCCAGTACTTC
NA	13	many	TRBJ2-3	TRBV20-1	CSASEMSTDTQYF	TGCAGTGCATCAGAGATGAGCACAGATACGCAGTATTTT
TRBD1	16	many	TRBJ1-2	TRBV4-2	CASSQEPGTGYNGYTF	TGTGCCAGCAGCCAAGAGCCCGGGACAGGGTATAATGGCTACACCTTC
NA	13	NA	TRBJ2-5	TRBV14	CASSAQRGETQYF	TGTGCCAGCAGCGCCCAACGGGGGGAGACCCAGTACTTC
NA	13	many	TRBJ2-6	TRBV7-9	CASSSAGANVLTF	TGTGCCAGCAGCTCCGCTGGGGCCAACGTCCTGACTTTC
NA	14	NA	TRBJ1-2	TRBV20-1	CSARGTGADYGYTF	TGCAGTGCTAGGGGAACAGGAGCGGACTATGGCTACACCTTC
TRBD1	13	few	TRBJ2-5	TRBV29-1	CSVPGQDQETQYF	TGCAGCGTGCCCGGACAGGATCAAGAGACCCAGTACTTC
TRBD1	14	NA	TRBJ2-7	TRBV6-1	CASSLTGGQYEQYF	TGTGCCAGCAGTCTTACAGGGGGCCAGTACGAGCAGTACTTC
TRBD1	15	many	TRBJ2-5	TRBV4-3	CASSPDRGREETQYF	TGCGCCAGCAGCCCCGACAGGGGCAGGGAGGAGACCCAGTACTTC
NA	13	NA	TRBJ2-7	TRBV6-6	CASSYSEGVGQYF	TGTGCCAGCAGTTACTCCGAGGGTGTAGGGCAGTACTTC
NA	18	few	TRBJ2-7	TRBV5-1	CASSLGSISWAGGREQYF	TGCGCCAGCAGCTTGGGGTCCATTAGTTGGGCAGGCGGCCGCGAGCAGTACTTC
NA	15	NA	TRBJ2-7	TRBV7-2	CVSSSTPSREAEQYF	TGTGTCAGCAGCTCAACCCCATCGAGGGAGGCCGAGCAGTACTTC
TRBD2	16	many	TRBJ2-2	TRBV11-2	CASSLVAGPNTGELFF	TGTGCCAGCAGCTTAGTAGCGGGGCCAAACACCGGGGAGCTGTTTTTT
NA	14	NA	TRBJ2-1	TRBV9	CASSVGGGAYEQFF	TGTGCCAGCAGCGTAGGAGGGGGGGCGTATGAGCAGTTCTTC
NA	13	many	TRBJ1-1	TRBV20-1	CSADQGSNTEAFF	TGCAGTGCTGACCAGGGCTCGAACACTGAAGCTTTCTTT
NA	14	few	TRBJ2-7	TRBV4-3	CASSQAPGGYEQYF	TGCGCCAGCAGCCAAGCCCCAGGAGGGTACGAGCAGTACTTC
NA	12	few	TRBJ2-1	TRBV7-9	CASSLSGPEQFF	TGTGCCAGCAGCTTATCGGGGCCTGAGCAGTTCTTC
TRBD1	14	few	TRBJ1-1	TRBV12-3/TRBV12-4	CASSSGRGLIEAFF	TGTGCCAGCAGTTCGGGCAGGGGGCTCATTGAAGCTTTCTTT
NA	14	NA	TRBJ1-4	TRBV2	CASISQATNEKLFF	TGTGCCAGCATCAGCCAAGCAACTAATGAAAAACTGTTTTTT
NA	12	many	TRBJ1-2	TRBV24-1	CATRRAKDGYTF	TGTGCCACACGTAGAGCGAAGGATGGCTACACCTTC
NA	13	NA	TRBJ2-5	TRBV2	CASAGVDGETQYF	TGTGCCAGCGCAGGGGTGGATGGAGAGACCCAGTACTTC
TRBD1	15	many	TRBJ1-4	TRBV12-3/TRBV12-4	CASSLATGYREKLFF	TGTGCCAGCAGTTTAGCGACAGGGTATCGTGAAAAACTGTTTTTT
TRBD1	13	NA	TRBJ2-2	TRBV10-3	CGCKGAVTGELFF	TGTGGTTGTAAGGGGGCGGTCACCGGGGAGCTGTTTTTT
NA	18	many	TRBJ2-3	TRBV27	CASSLGSVGDWGPDTQYF	TGTGCCAGCAGTTTAGGTTCCGTAGGAGACTGGGGCCCGGATACGCAGTATTTT
NA	15	many	TRBJ2-6	TRBV19	CASSNLDSGANVLTF	TGTGCCAGTAGTAACCTCGACTCTGGGGCCAACGTCCTGACTTTC
NA	15	NA	TRBJ1-1	TRBV15	CATSRDRAGGTEAFF	TGTGCCACCAGCAGAGATCGGGCAGGCGGCACTGAAGCTTTCTTT
NA	14	few	TRBJ1-2	TRBV5-1	CASSLVPGNYGYTF	TGCGCCAGCAGCTTGGTCCCGGGGAACTATGGCTACACCTTC
NA	15	NA	TRBJ1-2	TRBV18	CASSPSWGVHYGYTF	TGTGCCAGCTCACCGAGTTGGGGGGTACACTATGGCTACACCTTC
NA	13	NA	TRBJ1-5	TRBV27	CASSLSKGQPQHF	TGTGCCAGCAGTTTATCGAAAGGGCAGCCCCAGCATTTT
NA	15	few	TRBJ1-5	TRBV5-5	CASSLAGTSNQPQHF	TGTGCCAGCAGCTTGGCGGGGACTAGCAATCAGCCCCAGCATTTT
TRBD1	15	once	TRBJ2-7	TRBV5-1	CASSLGTGYSYEQYF	TGCGCCAGCAGCTTAGGGACAGGATACTCCTACGAGCAGTACTTC
TRBD2	19	NA	TRBJ2-3	TRBV11-2	CASSSGLAGGATYADTQYF	TGTGCCAGCAGCTCGGGACTAGCGGGGGGGGCGACTTACGCAGATACGCAGTATTTT
TRBD1	14	NA	TRBJ2-3	TRBV10-3	CAIESGQGSDTQYF	TGTGCCATCGAGTCGGGACAGGGGTCAGATACGCAGTATTTT
NA	16	NA	TRBJ1-3	TRBV6-5	CASSYSRGLAGNTIYF	TGTGCCAGCAGTTACTCGAGGGGGTTGGCTGGAAACACCATATATTTT